The 22 T cell receptor beta chains presented below share a single source sample, sequenced in a study of shared clonotypes between healthy human individuals (TCRdb year 2020). Library method: the immunoSEQ multiplex PCR assay. TCRdb mirrors the immuneACCESS table, restricted to in-frame sequences. Some clones are absent from its copies; in checked studies, under half trace to an unresolved V gene, and the reason for the others is unknown. Present in this sample are roughly 1,500,000 clones, around 98% of which were seen just once. The ten largest clones take up around 0.45% of the sample. Sample: naive CD4+ T cells sorted from blood. The cell subset or site label on this specimen signifies: CD45RA+ positively selected. All receptors come from a man under 40 in good health.

This sequence joins TRBV5-1 and TRBJ2-3, with D hard to call. Between the trimmed V and J ends, which lost 5 bases and 0 bases, there was a span of 10 bases. The CDR3 consists of 14 residues. Germline CDR1 SGHRS, CDR2 YFSETQ. The CDR3 is CASREGVSTDTQYF. The DNA for the CDR3 is TGCGCCAGCAGAGAAGGCGTTAGCACAGATACGCAGTATTTT.

This clone has just one count. The chain is built from TRBV28 and TRBJ2-1, with D tentatively TRBD1 (5 bases). V lost 2 bases, J lost 9 bases, and 11 bases lay in between. Germline CDR1 MDHEN, CDR2 SYDVKM. The CDR3 sequence is 13 residues long. The CDR3 reads CASSLLGPGEQFF. DNA of the CDR3: TGTGCCAGCAGTTTACTGGGGCCAGGTGAGCAGTTCTTC.

The chain is built from TRBV5-8 and TRBJ1-1; no clear D. There are 14 residues in the CDR3. The ends were cut back, 9 bases at V and 1 base at J, with 16 bases in the middle. Germline CDR1 SGHTS, CDR2 YDEGEE. This CDR3 reads CATVWGLRNTEAFF. The CDR3 DNA is TGTGCCACTGTTTGGGGTTTAAGGAACACTGAAGCTTTCTTT.

The V call is TRBV18, the J call TRBJ1-1, with D perhaps TRBD1 (6 bases). The V end was cut by 3 bases, the J end by 7 bases, with 9 bases between. This CDR3 contains 12 residues. CDR1 and CDR2 from the germline V gene are KGHSH and LQKENI. The DNA for the CDR3 is TGTGCCAGCTCACCTCTACAGGGTGAAGCTTTCTTT. It translates to CASSPLQGEAFF.

This rearrangement joins TRBV5-8 to TRBJ2-2; 9 nucleotides line up with TRBD1. Germline assignment: CDR1 SGHTS and CDR2 YDEGEE. CDR3 length: 15 amino acids. Losses at the gene ends were 4 bases for V and 7 bases for J; bases not matched to a gene: 8. CDR3 bases: TGTGCCAGCAGCATCCTCGGACAGGGGAACGGGGAGCTGTTTTTT. As protein: CASSILGQGNGELFF.

The chain joins TRBV19 to TRBJ2-1; 13 bases fit TRBD2. Germline V gene sequence: CDR1 LNHDA, CDR2 SQIVND (reference sequence). J gave up 8 bases and V 10 bases, and 8 bases lay outside the gene matches. The CDR3 is 14 residues long. The CDR3 sequence is CAITSGRAGDEQFF. CDR3 sequence (DNA): TGTGCCATCACTAGCGGGAGGGCCGGCGATGAGCAGTTCTTC.

Comment on this clone: The junction shows a germline mismatch at one end, possibly a read error. The genes are TRBV10-3 and TRBJ1-2, with TRBD1 matching over 8 bases. This CDR3 has 16 amino acids. Germline values: CDR1 ENHRY, CDR2 SYGVKD. As DNA, the CDR3 is TGTGCTATCAGTGAGTCACTTTGGACAGGGTCGTATGGCTACACCTTC. As protein: CAISESLWTGSYGYTF.

The rearrangement joins TRBV7-2 to TRBJ2-3; the D is unclear. Trimming took 6 bases from V and 5 from J, leaving 12 bases between them. Germline CDR1 reads SGHTA; CDR2 reads FQGNSA. This CDR3 is built from 13 residues. The CDR3 nucleotides are TGTGCCAGCAGTCTTAGAACCAGAGATACGCAGTATTTT. Translation: CASSLRTRDTQYF. Drawing the rest from reference TRBV7-2 and TRBJ2-3, the complete variable domain is GAGVSQSPSNKVTEKGKDVELRCDPISGHTALYWYRQSLGQGLEFLIYFQGNSAPDKSGLPSDRFSAERTGGSVSTLTIQRTQQEDSAVYLCASSLRTRDTQYFGPGTRLTVL.

The V gene is TRBV27, the J gene TRBJ2-3; the D call may be TRBD1 or TRBD2 (5 bases each). CDR3 length: 15 residues. The germline V and J ends were trimmed by 5 bases and 1 base, with 13 bases remaining between them. Looked up from germline, CDR1 is MNHEY and CDR2 is SMNVEV (reference sequence). The chain's CDR3 is CASSITGTGTDTQYF. As DNA, the CDR3 is TGTGCCAGCAGTATAACCGGGACGGGCACAGATACGCAGTATTTT.

This clone showed up just once. The same CDR3 is also encoded by other DNA sequences in this sample. The chain uses TRBV27 and TRBJ2-5; D is uncertain. The V end lost 6 bases, the J end lost 0 bases, and 8 bases lay between the germline ends. Germline CDR1 reads MNHEY; CDR2 reads SMNVEV (reference sequence). This CDR3 contains 13 residues. The CDR3 sequence: CASSRKYQETQYF. The DNA of the CDR3 is TGTGCCAGCAGCCGAAAGTACCAAGAGACCCAGTACTTC.

The J gene is TRBJ2-2, the V gene TRBV18; tentatively, D is TRBD1 (6 bases). The germline V gene encodes CDR1 KGHSH and CDR2 LQKENI. The CDR3 contains 14 residues. Trimming stripped 8 bases from V and 1 base from J, with 11 bases between. In DNA form, the CDR3 reads TGTGCCAGCCTCGGACAGCTGAACACCGGGGAGCTGTTTTTT. Protein: CASLGQLNTGELFF.

V gene TRBV7-2 combines with J gene TRBJ2-2, with D unresolved. The CDR3 length is 13 residues. The germline V and J ends were trimmed by 2 bases and 6 bases, with 7 bases remaining between them. From germline, CDR1 is SGHTA and CDR2 FQGNSA. Here the CDR3 reads CASSLKVAGELFF. The CDR3 DNA reads as TGTGCCAGCAGCTTAAAGGTCGCCGGGGAGCTGTTTTTT.

CDR3 region: CASSLWENTEAFF. DNA of the CDR3: TGTGCCAGCAGCTTATGGGAGAACACTGAAGCTTTCTTT. The chain uses TRBV7-7 and TRBJ1-1; D gene uncertain. V was cut by 2 bases and J by 1 base, with 5 bases left in between. The length of the CDR3 is 13 residues. Germline V gene sequence: CDR1 SSHAT, CDR2 FNYEAQ (reference sequence).

This clone came up once. The gene calls are TRBV10-1 and TRBJ2-7, with 13 bases matching TRBD2. The ends lost 2 bases at V and 4 bases at J; junction bases unmatched: 5. This CDR3 comprises 16 residues. Germline V gives CDR1 WNHNN, CDR2 SYGVQD (reference sequence). The CDR3 loop reads CASSEGLAGAGYEQYF. The CDR3 nucleotides read TGCGCCAGCAGTGAGGGACTAGCGGGAGCGGGGTACGAGCAGTACTTC.

This sequence joins TRBV4-3 and TRBJ2-7; tentatively, D is TRBD1 (6 bases). Germline CDR1 and CDR2: LGHNA and YSLEER. CDR3 length: 16 amino acids. Trimming stripped 0 bases from V and 2 bases from J, with 14 bases between. CDR3 protein: CASSQDGPGAAYEQYF. The CDR3 DNA follows: TGCGCCAGCAGCCAAGATGGGCCAGGGGCGGCCTACGAGCAGTACTTC.

The rearrangement links TRBV18 to TRBJ2-5; no clear D gene. The V end lost 6 bases, the J end lost 5 bases, and 10 bases lay between the germline ends. This CDR3 is 12 amino acids long. Germline V gives CDR1 KGHSH, CDR2 LQKENI. CDR3 nucleotide sequence: TGTGCCAGCTCCAATAGTCGGGAGACCCAGTACTTC. Protein: CASSNSRETQYF.

The V gene is TRBV7-8, the J gene TRBJ1-1; TRBD1 is a possible D gene (6 bases). CDR1 SGHVS and CDR2 FQNEAQ come from the germline V gene. The CDR3 is 14 amino acids. V lost 5 bases and J 1 base, leaving 11 bases between the germline ends. The CDR3 reads CASSRGQPNTEAFF. CDR3 DNA sequence: TGTGCCAGCAGCCGTGGACAGCCGAACACTGAAGCTTTCTTT.

This chain connects TRBV6-5 to TRBJ2-2; D unresolved. Trimming left V 7 bases short and J 1 base short, with 10 bases between. Per germline, CDR1 MNHEY and CDR2 SVGAGI. The CDR3 sequence is 14 residues long. CDR3 DNA sequence: TGTGCCAGCAAGCGAACGGGGAACACCGGGGAGCTGTTTTTT. This encodes CASKRTGNTGELFF.

The chain employs TRBV5-4 and TRBJ2-5; 14 bases match TRBD2. CDR3 size: 18 residues. The germline CDR1 and CDR2 sequences are SGHNT and YYREEE (reference sequence). Germline trimming cut 4 bases from V and 7 bases from J; bases unmatched to any gene: 15. The CDR3 nucleotides read TGTGCCAGCAGCGAGGGACTAGCGGGAGTTCAATTGGTAGGGACCCAGTACTTC. Amino acids: CASSEGLAGVQLVGTQYF. Together with reference TRBV5-4 and TRBJ2-5, the CDR3 gives the full variable domain: ETGVTQSPTHLIKTRGQQVTLRCSSQSGHNTVSWYQQALGQGPQFIFQYYREEENGRGNFPPRFSGLQFPNYSSELNVNALELDDSALYLCASSEGLAGVQLVGTQYFGPGTRLLVL.

This clone was recorded once. The chain is built from TRBV28 and TRBJ2-7; D gene ambiguous. The CDR3 has 14 residues. Looked up from germline, CDR1 is MDHEN and CDR2 is SYDVKM. V was trimmed by 5 bases and J by 2 bases, leaving 13 bases between them. This CDR3 reads CASSPPMSAYEQYF. CDR3 DNA: TGTGCCAGCAGTCCCCCGATGTCCGCCTACGAGCAGTACTTC.

V is TRBV9 and J is TRBJ2-2; no clear D gene. Germline CDR1 is SGDLS and CDR2 is YYNGEE. The V gene lost 0 bases and the J gene lost 0 bases, with 15 bases spanning the gap. This CDR3 contains 18 residues. Here the CDR3 DNA reads TGTGCCAGCAGCGTAGCTGGCGGCGCCGCCGCGAACACCGGGGAGCTGTTTTTT. Its translation is CASSVAGGAAANTGELFF.

The CDR3 DNA is TGTGCCAGCTCACCGACGACAGGGGAAGAGACCCAGTACTTC. Its protein is CASSPTTGEETQYF. The genes are TRBV18 and TRBJ2-5; TRBD1 matches at 8 bases. The ends lost 3 bases at V and 3 bases at J; junction bases unmatched: 3. This CDR3 region has 14 residues. The germline V gene encodes CDR1 KGHSH and CDR2 LQKENI.